A single sample gave rise to the 10 T cell receptor beta chains below, sequenced in a study of blood T cell repertoires in COVID-19. The assay was immunoSEQ multiplex PCR, and TCRdb's table has in-frame clones only and misses some. The sample lists 140,000 to 150,000 clones; around 82% were seen once. Sequencing was done on a sample of peripheral blood. Source of these receptors: a man between 60 and 75 years old with active or convalescent COVID-19.

The rearrangement links TRBV7-2 to TRBJ2-5; TRBD1 agrees at 10 bases. The CDR3 is made up of 14 amino acids. V dropped 4 bases and J dropped 4; count of bases not matched to a gene: 3. CDR1 is SGHTA, CDR2 FQGNSA, per germline. CDR3 coding DNA: TGTGCCAGCAGCTCAAGACAGGGGGCAGAGACCCAGTACTTC. It translates to CASSSRQGAETQYF.

The chain uses TRBV15 and TRBJ1-3; 7 bases agree with TRBD1. The CDR3 totals 15 residues. V dropped 8 bases and J dropped 2; count of bases not matched to a gene: 9. Germline CDR1 reads LNHNV; CDR2 reads YYDKDF (reference sequence). CDR3 in amino acids: CATGYYRGPGNTIYF. CDR3 bases: TGTGCCACCGGTTACTACAGGGGTCCTGGAAACACCATATATTTT.

In its sample, this clone was seen once. This chain connects TRBV7-2 to TRBJ1-2; perhaps TRBD1 as D (6 bases). V was shortened by 1 base and J by 6 bases, with 15 bases between the two germline ends. The CDR3 covers 15 residues. The V gene's germline CDR1 is SGHTA and CDR2 FQGNSA. CDR3 loop: CASSLEVFKGDGYTF. As DNA, the CDR3 is TGTGCCAGCAGCTTAGAGGTGTTTAAGGGGGATGGCTACACCTTC.

The chain employs TRBV28 and TRBJ2-5; 7 nucleotides line up with TRBD1. CDR3 length: 16 amino acids. Trimming removed 4 bases from V and 5 bases from J; junction bases left unmatched: 13. Germline lookup yields CDR1 MDHEN and CDR2 SYDVKM. CDR3 amino acids: CASSSSGQGVGETQYF. The CDR3 nucleotides are TGTGCCAGCAGTTCCTCGGGGCAGGGGGTAGGGGAGACCCAGTACTTC.

The chain combines TRBV5-1 with TRBJ2-1, with 9 positions matching TRBD2. Germline-derived CDR1 and CDR2 are SGHRS and YFSETQ. J gave up 5 bases and V 2 bases, and 2 bases lay outside the gene matches. The CDR3 consists of 14 residues. The DNA of the CDR3 is TGCGCCAGCAGCTTTAGCGGGAGCGACAATGAGCAGTTCTTC. Encoded protein: CASSFSGSDNEQFF.

This chain joins TRBV24-1 and TRBJ1-2; the match to TRBD1 covers 9 bases. The length of the CDR3 is 14 residues. The V and J ends lost 0 bases and 8 bases, in that order; junction bases with no gene match: 3. Germline values: CDR1 KGHDR, CDR2 SFDVKD. CDR3 DNA: TGTGCCACCAGTGATTTGGGGACAGGGTACGGCTACACCTTC. Protein product: CATSDLGTGYGYTF.

This clone was found a few times. CDR3: CASSIDRVSGNTIYF. The CDR3 nucleotides are TGTGCCAGTAGTATCGACAGGGTGTCTGGAAACACCATATATTTT. The genes are TRBV19 and TRBJ1-3; 7 bases fit TRBD1. Germline CDR1 LNHDA, CDR2 SQIVND (reference sequence). CDR3 length: 15 amino acids. The junction had 3 bases not matched to a gene; V was cut back by 3 bases and J by 1 base.

The chain uses TRBV7-6 and TRBJ2-2; 13 bases line up with TRBD2. Trimming at V came to 0 bases and at J to 2 bases, leaving 3 bases not matched to a gene. This CDR3 region has 18 residues. The germline V gene has CDR1 SGHVS and CDR2 FNYEAQ. CDR3 sequence reads: CASSLATSGRYNTGELFF. As DNA, the CDR3 is TGTGCCAGCAGCTTAGCGACTAGCGGGAGGTATAACACCGGGGAGCTGTTTTTT.

The V gene is TRBV4-2, the J gene TRBJ2-2; D gene unclear. The CDR3 runs 15 residues. Trimming took off 3 bases at V and 1 base at J, with 9 bases between the two ends. The germline CDR1 and CDR2 sequences are LGHNA and YNFKEQ. DNA for the CDR3: TGTGCCAGCAGCCAGGCCGCACGGAACACCGGGGAGCTGTTTTTT. Translation: CASSQAARNTGELFF.

The chain has TRBV3-1 (or the pseudogene TRBV3-2) and TRBJ1-5; D gene uncertain. Germline CDR1 LGHDT, CDR2 YNNKEL (reference sequence). The CDR3 totals 13 residues. The V and J ends lost 4 bases and 4 bases respectively, with 8 bases between them. The CDR3: CASSPSPNQPQHF. The DNA for the CDR3 is TGTGCCAGCAGCCCCTCCCCGAATCAGCCCCAGCATTTT.